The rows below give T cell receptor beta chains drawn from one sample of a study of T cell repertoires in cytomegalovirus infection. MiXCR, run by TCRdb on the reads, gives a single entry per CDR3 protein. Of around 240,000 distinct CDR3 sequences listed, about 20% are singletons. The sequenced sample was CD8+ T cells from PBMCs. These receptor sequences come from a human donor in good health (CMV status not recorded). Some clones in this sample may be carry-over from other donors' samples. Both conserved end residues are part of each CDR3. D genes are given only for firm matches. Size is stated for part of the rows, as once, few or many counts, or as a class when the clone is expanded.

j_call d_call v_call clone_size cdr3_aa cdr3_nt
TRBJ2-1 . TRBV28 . CASSWATSTSVPKFF TGTGCCAGCAGTTGGGCGACCTCTACGAGCGTACCGAAGTTCTTC
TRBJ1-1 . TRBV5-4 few CASSSDVGGMNTEAFF TGTGCCAGCAGCTCCGACGTCGGTGGTATGAACACTGAAGCTTTCTTT
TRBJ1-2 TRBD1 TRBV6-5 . CASSGRGLSDYGYTF TGTGCCAGCAGTGGCAGGGGGCTAAGTGACTATGGCTACACCTTC
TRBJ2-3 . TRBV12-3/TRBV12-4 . CASSSADTQYF TGTGCCAGCAGTTCGGCAGATACGCAGTATTTT
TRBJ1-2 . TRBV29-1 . CSVVAGGEDYGYTF TGCAGCGTTGTGGCTGGAGGGGAGGACTATGGCTACACCTTC
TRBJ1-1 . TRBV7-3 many CASSPRGGNTEAFF TGTGCCAGCAGCCCGAGGGGAGGGAACACTGAAGCTTTCTTT
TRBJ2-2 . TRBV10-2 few CASSVHANTGELFF TGCGCCAGCTCGGTTCACGCGAACACCGGGGAGCTGTTTTTT
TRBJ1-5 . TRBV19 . CATNSGYLPQHF TGTGCCACTAACAGTGGGTATCTTCCCCAGCATTTT
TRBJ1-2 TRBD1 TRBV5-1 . CASSSTSGQGHGYTF TGCGCCAGCAGCTCAACCAGCGGACAGGGTCATGGCTACACCTTC
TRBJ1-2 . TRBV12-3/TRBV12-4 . CASSFVSYGYTF TGTGCCAGCAGTTTCGTCAGCTATGGCTACACCTTC
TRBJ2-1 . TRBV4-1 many CASSPPTLTENEQFF TGCGCCAGCAGCCCACCAACACTGACAGAGAATGAGCAGTTCTTC
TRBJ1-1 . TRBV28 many CASSSRGVTEAFF TGTGCCAGCAGTTCTAGGGGGGTCACTGAAGCTTTCTTT
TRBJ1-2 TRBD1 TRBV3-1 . CASSHTTGTGGSDGYTF TGTGCCAGCAGCCATACTACCGGGACAGGGGGCAGTGATGGCTACACCTTC
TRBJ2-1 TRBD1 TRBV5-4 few CASYGTGGSYNEQFF TGTGCCAGCTACGGGACAGGGGGCTCCTACAATGAGCAGTTCTTC
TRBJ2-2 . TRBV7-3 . CASGDAPNTGELFF TGTGCCAGCGGCGACGCTCCGAACACCGGGGAGCTGTTTTTT
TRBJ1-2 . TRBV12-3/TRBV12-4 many CASQSTQLGGAIYGYTF TGTGCCAGCCAATCCACTCAGTTGGGGGGCGCAATCTATGGCTACACCTTC
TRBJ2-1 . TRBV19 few CASSNSGSSYNEQFF TGTGCCAGTAGTAACAGCGGCAGCTCCTACAATGAGCAGTTCTTC
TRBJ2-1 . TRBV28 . CASSLLAPEQFF TGTGCCAGCAGTTTACTGGCGCCAGAGCAGTTCTTC
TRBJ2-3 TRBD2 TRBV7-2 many CASSLSGALTDTQYF TGTGCCAGCAGCCTGAGCGGGGCCCTCACAGATACGCAGTATTTT
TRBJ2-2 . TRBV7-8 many CASRYNRGGYTGELFF TGTGCCAGCAGATACAACAGGGGAGGGTACACCGGGGAGCTGTTTTTT
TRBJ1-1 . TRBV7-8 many CASSLLVGDFAKAFF TGTGCCAGCAGCTTATTGGTAGGGGACTTTGCTAAGGCTTTCTTT
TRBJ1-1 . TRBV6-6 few CASWLNTEAFF TGTGCCAGCTGGTTGAACACTGAAGCTTTCTTT
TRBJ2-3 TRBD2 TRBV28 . CASSLDSGSTDTQYF TGTGCCAGCAGTTTAGATAGCGGGAGCACAGATACGCAGTATTTT
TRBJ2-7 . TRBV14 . CASSQVMYEQYF TGTGCCAGCAGCCAAGTGATGTACGAGCAGTACTTC
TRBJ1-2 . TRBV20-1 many CSARDDSRYYGYTF TGCAGTGCTAGAGATGACAGCCGGTACTATGGCTACACCTTC
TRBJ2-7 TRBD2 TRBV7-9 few CASSAGAGYEQYF TGTGCCAGCAGCGCGGGAGCTGGGTACGAGCAGTACTTC
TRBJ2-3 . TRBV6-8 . CASSYCGLDTQYF TGTGCCAGCAGTTATTGCGGTTTGGATACGCAGTATTTT
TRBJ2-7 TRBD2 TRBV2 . CASSEAGGFSYEQYF TGTGCCAGCAGTGAAGCGGGGGGGTTCTCCTACGAGCAGTACTTC
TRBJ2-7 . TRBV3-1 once CASSQGRLVVYEQYF TGTGCCAGCAGCCAAGGGCGACTAGTGGTCTACGAGCAGTACTTC
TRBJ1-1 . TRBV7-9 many CASSLGGQTNEAFF TGTGCCAGCAGCTTAGGAGGACAGACGAATGAAGCTTTCTTT
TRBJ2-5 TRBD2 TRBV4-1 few CASSQVIAGGQETQYF TGCGCCAGCAGCCAAGTGATAGCGGGGGGGCAAGAGACCCAGTACTTC
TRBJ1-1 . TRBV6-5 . CASSYPGTGRTEAFF TGTGCCAGCAGTTACCCCGGGACGGGCCGGACTGAAGCTTTCTTT
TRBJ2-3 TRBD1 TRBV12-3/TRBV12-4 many CASSFDRTGVTDTQYF TGTGCCAGCAGTTTTGATCGGACAGGGGTGACAGATACGCAGTATTTT
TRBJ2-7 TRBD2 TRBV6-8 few CASSYGTSGDFYEQYF TGTGCCAGCAGTTACGGGACTAGCGGAGACTTTTACGAGCAGTACTTC
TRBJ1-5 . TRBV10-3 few CAISDLDSLNQPQHF TGTGCCATCAGTGACCTGGACAGCCTTAATCAGCCCCAGCATTTT
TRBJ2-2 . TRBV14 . CASSQVQFQGLANTGELFF TGTGCCAGCAGCCAAGTTCAATTTCAGGGTTTGGCGAACACCGGGGAGCTGTTTTTT
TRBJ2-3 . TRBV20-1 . CSARLDRAQYF TGCAGTGCTAGACTAGATCGGGCGCAGTATTTT
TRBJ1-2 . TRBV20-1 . CSAESTGPGYGYTF TGCAGTGCCGAATCGACAGGCCCCGGCTATGGCTACACCTTC
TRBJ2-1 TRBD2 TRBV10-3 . CAISESGVGAGGRPSYNEQFF TGTGCCATCAGTGAGTCGGGAGTTGGGGCGGGGGGCAGACCCTCCTACAATGAGCAGTTCTTC
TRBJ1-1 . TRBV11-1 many CASSLAGGPNTEAFF TGTGCCAGCAGCTTAGCGGGGGGACCGAACACTGAAGCTTTCTTT
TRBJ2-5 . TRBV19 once CASATGNQETQYF TGTGCCAGTGCCACCGGAAACCAAGAGACCCAGTACTTC
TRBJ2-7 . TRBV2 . CATRDITRREQYF TGTGCCACCAGGGACATAACCCGGCGCGAGCAGTACTTC
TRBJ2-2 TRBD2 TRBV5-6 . CASSFTSGGPGELFF TGTGCCAGCAGCTTCACTAGCGGGGGGCCCGGGGAGCTGTTTTTT
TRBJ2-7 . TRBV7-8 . CASSLQWGGRDEQYF TGTGCCAGCAGCCTGCAATGGGGGGGCCGAGACGAGCAGTACTTC
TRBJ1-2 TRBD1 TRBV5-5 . CASSLWGSTGSNYGYTF TGTGCCAGCAGCTTGTGGGGGTCGACAGGGAGTAACTATGGCTACACCTTC
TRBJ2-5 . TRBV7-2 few CASSSRPNQETQYF TGTGCCAGCAGCTCCCGACCGAACCAAGAGACCCAGTACTTC
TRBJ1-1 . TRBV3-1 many CASSHGGDTEAFF TGTGCCAGCAGCCATGGGGGGGACACTGAAGCTTTCTTT
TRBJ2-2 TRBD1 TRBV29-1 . CSVRDSGTGELFF TGCAGCGTTCGGGACAGCGGCACCGGGGAGCTGTTTTTT
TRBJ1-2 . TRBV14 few CAIGRGDGYTF TGTGCCATCGGCCGCGGTGACGGCTACACCTTC
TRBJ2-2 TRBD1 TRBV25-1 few CASSDRTGGTGELFF TGTGCCAGCAGCGATAGGACAGGGGGAACCGGGGAGCTGTTTTTT
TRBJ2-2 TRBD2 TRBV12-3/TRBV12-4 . CASIKLAPANTGELFF TGTGCCAGCATCAAACTAGCGCCCGCGAACACCGGGGAGCTGTTTTTT
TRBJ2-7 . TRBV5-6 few CASTGGDWVGTDFYEQYF TGTGCCAGTACCGGGGGCGACTGGGTCGGGACAGACTTCTACGAGCAGTACTTC
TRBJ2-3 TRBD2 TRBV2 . CASTPESSGGSDTQYF TGTGCCAGCACCCCGGAGAGTAGCGGGGGGTCAGATACGCAGTATTTT
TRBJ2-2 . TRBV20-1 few CSAPFTGELFF TGCAGTGCGCCTTTCACCGGGGAGCTGTTTTTT
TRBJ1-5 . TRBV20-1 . CSARDLKGDGQPQHF TGCAGTGCTAGAGATCTCAAGGGAGACGGACAGCCCCAGCATTTT
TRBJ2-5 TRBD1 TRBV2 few CASSEAGGKETQYF TGTGCCAGCAGTGAAGCAGGGGGCAAAGAGACCCAGTACTTC
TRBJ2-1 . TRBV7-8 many CASSLVNREAYDEQFF TGTGCCAGCAGCTTAGTAAACAGGGAGGCCTATGATGAGCAGTTCTTC
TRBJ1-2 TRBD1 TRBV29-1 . CSAGRQGSENGYTF TGCAGCGCCGGCCGACAGGGGAGTGAAAATGGCTACACCTTC
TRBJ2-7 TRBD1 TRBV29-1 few CSVEDQGQGYEQYF TGCAGCGTTGAAGATCAGGGACAGGGATACGAGCAGTACTTC
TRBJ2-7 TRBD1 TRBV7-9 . CASSLGGGDRAYEQYF TGTGCCAGCAGCTTAGGGGGGGGGGACAGGGCCTACGAGCAGTACTTC